This is a list of T cell receptor beta chains from one sample in a study of T cells in localized non-small cell lung cancer. Generated by immunoSEQ multiplex PCR, the TCRdb table keeps only in-frame clones and is missing some. The repertoire holds more than 25,000 clones, with 80% to 85% as singletons. This specimen consisted of peripheral blood, obtained before any cancer treatment. The receptor set was obtained from a woman aged 40-75 years with stage I lung adenocarcinoma. Each CDR3 is given with its conserved first and last residue. The D gene is left open where the match is weak.

j_call: TRBJ1-1; d_call: -; v_call: TRBV5-5; cdr3_aa: CASSLVWQGSTEAFF; cdr3_nt: TGTGCCAGCAGCTTGGTTTGGCAGGGGTCCACTGAAGCTTTCTTT
j_call: TRBJ1-1; d_call: TRBD1; v_call: TRBV18; cdr3_aa: CASSTGTDTEAFF; cdr3_nt: TGTGCCAGCTCAACCGGGACAGACACTGAAGCTTTCTTT
j_call: TRBJ2-5; d_call: TRBD1; v_call: TRBV4-3; cdr3_aa: CASSRLTGGETQYF; cdr3_nt: TGCGCCAGCAGCCGTCTCACAGGGGGCGAGACCCAGTACTTC
j_call: TRBJ2-2; d_call: -; v_call: TRBV6-5; cdr3_aa: CASSFFTTSDTGELFF; cdr3_nt: TGTGCCAGCAGTTTCTTCACAACCTCGGACACCGGGGAGCTGTTTTTT
j_call: TRBJ2-1; d_call: -; v_call: TRBV2; cdr3_aa: CASSVTGINEQFF; cdr3_nt: TGTGCCAGCAGCGTTACCGGGATCAATGAGCAGTTCTTC
j_call: TRBJ2-2; d_call: TRBD1; v_call: TRBV14; cdr3_aa: CASSPRTGGTGELFF; cdr3_nt: TGTGCCAGCAGCCCTCGGACAGGGGGCACCGGGGAGCTGTTTTTT
j_call: TRBJ2-7; d_call: TRBD2; v_call: TRBV5-4; cdr3_aa: CASSSLERGYSYEQYF; cdr3_nt: TGTGCCAGCAGCTCCCTCGAGCGGGGATATTCCTACGAGCAGTACTTC
j_call: TRBJ1-5; d_call: -; v_call: TRBV4-3; cdr3_aa: CASSQDNYGNQPQHF; cdr3_nt: TGCGCCAGCAGCCAAGACAACTATGGGAATCAGCCCCAGCATTTT
j_call: TRBJ1-2; d_call: TRBD1; v_call: TRBV11-1; cdr3_aa: CASSPYRGSDYTF; cdr3_nt: TGTGCCAGCAGCCCCTACAGGGGATCGGACTACACCTTC
j_call: TRBJ1-2; d_call: TRBD1; v_call: TRBV9; cdr3_aa: CASSVVPTGDYGYTF; cdr3_nt: TGTGCCAGCAGCGTAGTCCCAACAGGGGACTATGGCTACACCTTC
j_call: TRBJ1-6; d_call: TRBD1; v_call: TRBV7-9; cdr3_aa: CASSPRKRGPPYNSPLHF; cdr3_nt: TGTGCCAGCAGCCCCCGCAAGAGGGGGCCACCCTATAATTCACCCCTCCACTTT
j_call: TRBJ1-6; d_call: -; v_call: TRBV6-1; cdr3_aa: CASSESGQFLNSPLHF; cdr3_nt: TGTGCCAGCAGTGAATCCGGACAGTTTTTGAATTCACCCCTCCACTTT
j_call: TRBJ1-6; d_call: -; v_call: TRBV7-8; cdr3_aa: CASSLATYNSPLHF; cdr3_nt: TGTGCCAGCAGCCTCGCGACCTATAATTCACCCCTCCACTTT
j_call: TRBJ1-3; d_call: TRBD1; v_call: TRBV2; cdr3_aa: CASSTGVNTIYF; cdr3_nt: TGTGCCAGCAGTACAGGGGTAAACACCATATATTTT
j_call: TRBJ1-2; d_call: -; v_call: TRBV7-9; cdr3_aa: CASSSGYGYTF; cdr3_nt: TGTGCCAGCAGCTCCGGTTATGGCTACACCTTC
j_call: TRBJ1-1; d_call: TRBD1; v_call: TRBV18; cdr3_aa: CASSPGTENTEAFF; cdr3_nt: TGTGCCAGCTCACCAGGGACAGAGAACACTGAAGCTTTCTTT
j_call: TRBJ2-5; d_call: TRBD2; v_call: TRBV9; cdr3_aa: CASSPGLAGGRTQYF; cdr3_nt: TGTGCCAGCAGCCCCGGGCTAGCGGGGGGACGGACCCAGTACTTC
j_call: TRBJ2-5; d_call: TRBD1; v_call: TRBV7-2; cdr3_aa: CASSRAGTERETQYF; cdr3_nt: TGTGCCAGCAGCCGAGCCGGGACAGAACGAGAGACCCAGTACTTC
j_call: TRBJ1-1; d_call: -; v_call: TRBV10-3; cdr3_aa: CAIAPNPQGWGTEAFF; cdr3_nt: TGTGCCATCGCGCCAAATCCACAGGGTTGGGGCACTGAAGCTTTCTTT
j_call: TRBJ2-3; d_call: TRBD2; v_call: TRBV11-2; cdr3_aa: CASSRGTSADTQYF; cdr3_nt: TGTGCCAGCAGCCGAGGGACTAGTGCAGATACGCAGTATTTT
j_call: TRBJ2-7; d_call: TRBD1; v_call: TRBV7-2; cdr3_aa: CASSLGTGGRTYEQYF; cdr3_nt: TGTGCCAGCAGCCTTGGGACAGGGGGCAGGACCTACGAGCAGTACTTC
j_call: TRBJ2-1; d_call: -; v_call: TRBV7-3; cdr3_aa: CASSLGFASYNEQFF; cdr3_nt: TGTGCCAGCAGCTTAGGATTTGCTAGCTACAATGAGCAGTTCTTC